This TCR beta chain was sequenced during a study of neurological immune-mediated disorders. Study observations and caveats: The absence of any CDR3 amino acid sequence shared by expanded clones across subjects suggests that repertoires were private in all groups.

A 10-nucleotide random UMI tagged transcripts in template-switch 5'RACE cDNA synthesis. In TCRdb, the 5' RACE reads were re-called with MiXCR into one record per CDR3 protein. The sample contains roughly 50,000 distinct CDR3 sequences, roughly 25% of which appear only once. This clonotype was detected many times. Its antigen remains unidentified. The sequenced sample was PBMCs. This clonotype originated in a woman in her 70s in good health.

CDR3: CSAPPTSASYNEQFF. DNA for the CDR3: TGCAGTGCTCCACCGACTAGCGCCTCCTACAATGAGCAGTTCTTC. This rearrangement joins TRBV20-1 to TRBJ2-1; 8 bases agree with TRBD2. J gave up 0 bases and V 5 bases, and 6 bases lay outside the gene matches. Germline V CDR1 and CDR2: DFQATT, SNEGSKA (reference sequence). The CDR3 has 15 amino acids.